Each of the 24 T cell receptor beta chains below was sequenced from the same sample in a study of CD8 T cells in Susac syndrome (dated by TCRdb to about 2019). Receptor amplification or capture employed the immunoSEQ multiplex PCR assay. RNA was extracted using the RNeasy kit, and about 0.5 to 1 ug of the RNA was reverse transcribed with random hexamers. TCRdb applied fastp at Q25 and MiXCR to the public reads, then kept only in-frame beta chains. Identical CDR3 protein sequences are pooled into one entry, listed with their most common genes and DNA. The sample records some 170,000 distinct CDR3 sequences, approximately 94% of which are singletons. The top ten hold about 0.095% of the sample. The sample taken for sequencing was CD4+ T cells from PBMCs. The receptors derive from a human donor with multiple sclerosis.

The chain carries TRBV29-1 and TRBJ1-1; no definite D call. CDR1 and CDR2 (germline): SQVTM, ANQGSEA. The CDR3 is 12 amino acids. Trimming took 7 bases from V and 3 from J, leaving 12 bases between them. CDR3 sequence: CSAKIWDTEAFF. CDR3 nucleotide sequence: TGCAGCGCTAAGATTTGGGACACTGAAGCTTTCTTT.

V usage is TRBV30 and J usage is TRBJ2-1; D call uncertain. Germline CDR1 is GTSNPN and CDR2 is SVGIG (reference sequence). Trimming shortened V by 4 bases and J by 7 bases, and 11 bases separated the two germline ends. This CDR3 has 12 residues. The DNA of the CDR3 is TGTGCCTGGAAACCTTACGGGAATGAGCAGTTCTTC. It is translated as CAWKPYGNEQFF.

The chain carries TRBV18 and TRBJ2-5; either TRBD1 or TRBD2 may supply D (5 bases each). This CDR3 is 13 amino acids long. V was trimmed by 2 bases and J by 3 bases, leaving 7 bases between them. Germline lookup yields CDR1 KGHSH and CDR2 LQKENI. CDR3 amino acids: CASSPGTKETQYF. In DNA form, the CDR3 reads TGTGCCAGCTCACCAGGGACGAAAGAGACCCAGTACTTC.

The chain carries TRBV20-1 and TRBJ1-5; D is uncertain. Trimming shortened V by 6 bases and J by 3 bases, and 15 bases separated the two germline ends. CDR1 and CDR2 (germline): DFQATT, SNEGSKA (reference sequence). There are 14 residues in the CDR3. The CDR3 here is CSAQQVNFNQPQHF. The CDR3 DNA follows: TGCAGTGCGCAGCAAGTGAACTTCAATCAGCCCCAGCATTTT.

The chain is built from TRBV19 and TRBJ2-1; a possible D gene is TRBD2 (5 bases). The V end lost 3 bases, the J end lost 9 bases, and 15 bases lay between the germline ends. This CDR3 has 14 amino acids. CDR1 is LNHDA and CDR2 is SQIVND in the germline V gene (reference sequence). The CDR3 sequence is CASSMGSGESEQFF. CDR3 sequence (DNA): TGTGCCAGTAGTATGGGGAGTGGTGAGAGTGAGCAGTTCTTC.

The genes are TRBV28 and TRBJ2-7, with 7 bases lining up with TRBD1. The CDR3 has 14 residues. CDR1 is MDHEN, CDR2 SYDVKM, per germline. Trimming cost V 3 bases and J 2 bases; bases outside gene matches: 4. CDR3 amino acids: CASSLKQGAYEQYF. The CDR3 DNA follows: TGTGCCAGCAGTTTGAAGCAGGGGGCCTACGAGCAGTACTTC.

This clonotype appeared once. The chain recombines TRBV20-1 with TRBJ2-2; D is unresolved. Germline CDR1 reads DFQATT; CDR2 reads SNEGSKA (reference sequence). Between the trimmed V and J ends, which lost 3 bases and 5 bases, there was a span of 13 bases. The CDR3 is made up of 14 amino acids. For the CDR3, the DNA is TGCAGTGCTAGGAGACAACGAAGGACCGGGGAGCTGTTTTTT. Translated, it gives CSARRQRRTGELFF.

This chain connects TRBV9 to TRBJ2-3, with 9 bases identical to TRBD2. The V segment lost 0 bases and the J segment 4 bases; nucleotides outside the gene matches: 9. The CDR3 loop spans 17 amino acids. Germline loops: CDR1 SGDLS, CDR2 YYNGEE. The CDR3 spells CASSVAISGSSADTQYF. The CDR3 DNA is TGTGCCAGCAGCGTAGCTATTAGCGGGAGTTCCGCAGATACGCAGTATTTT.

The chain links TRBV5-4 to TRBJ2-2; D possibly corresponds to TRBD2 (6 bases). The germline V gene encodes CDR1 SGHNT and CDR2 YYREEE (reference sequence). V was cut by 4 bases and J by 7 bases, with 17 bases left in between. CDR3 length: 15 amino acids. CDR3 residues: CASSRGTGFDGELFF. CDR3 nucleotides: TGTGCCAGCAGCCGGGGGACGGGTTTTGACGGGGAGCTGTTTTTT.

J is TRBJ1-1 and V is TRBV27, with D unclear. The V end lost 8 bases, the J end lost 6 bases, and 13 bases lay between the germline ends. The CDR3 is 12 amino acids. The V gene's germline CDR1 is MNHEY and CDR2 SMNVEV (reference sequence). CDR3 nucleotide sequence: TGTGCCAGCGGGTTCCGCTGGGCTGAAGCTTTCTTT. It specifies CASGFRWAEAFF.

The chain joins TRBV3-1 to TRBJ2-3; the D is unclear. This CDR3 is 13 amino acids long. The V gene's germline CDR1 is LGHDT and CDR2 YNNKEL (reference sequence). V was clipped by 2 bases and J by 5 bases, with 8 bases between them. The CDR3: CASSQTSGDTQYF. The CDR3 coding sequence is TGTGCCAGCAGCCAAACGTCGGGAGATACGCAGTATTTT.

The J gene is TRBJ1-2, the V gene TRBV6-5; 9 bases match TRBD1. CDR1 is MNHEY and CDR2 is SVGAGI in the germline V gene. Trimming cost V 5 bases and J 12 bases; bases outside gene matches: 10. This CDR3 has 13 amino acids. CDR3 sequence: CASSPRDRERNTF. The CDR3 DNA reads as TGTGCCAGCAGTCCCCGGGACAGGGAAAGGAACACCTTC.

The chain carries TRBV30 and TRBJ2-1, with 10 bases identical to TRBD2. CDR1 GTSNPN and CDR2 SVGIG come from the germline V gene (reference sequence). V was pared by 4 bases and J by 16 bases, with 16 bases of the junction left unmatched. The CDR3 is 14 amino acids. As DNA, the CDR3 is TGTGCCTGGAATGGAGCGGGAGGGCCGAGGATTGGATTCTTC. Translation: CAWNGAGGPRIGFF. Supplemented by reference TRBV30 and TRBJ2-1, the full variable domain reads SQTIHQWPATLVQPVGSPLSLECTVEGTSNPNLYWYRQAAGRGLQLLFYSVGIGQISSEVPQNLSASRPQDRQFILSSKKLLLSDSGFYLCAWNGAGGPRIGFFGPGTRLTVL.

The chain carries TRBV27 and TRBJ2-6, with D perhaps TRBD2 (5 bases). Trimming stripped 6 bases from V and 0 bases from J, with 9 bases between. This CDR3 is 15 amino acids long. Germline loops: CDR1 MNHEY, CDR2 SMNVEV (reference sequence). This CDR3 is CASRVGSSGANVLTF. The CDR3 region has the DNA TGTGCCAGCAGGGTAGGGAGCTCTGGGGCCAACGTCCTGACTTTC.

J is TRBJ2-5 and V is TRBV2; possible D gene TRBD2, 6 bases. Germline V gene sequence: CDR1 SNHLY, CDR2 FYNNEI. The germline V and J ends were trimmed by 2 bases and 5 bases, with 12 bases remaining between them. CDR3 length: 14 amino acids. In nucleotides, the CDR3 is TGTGCCAGCAGTGAATACAGGAGCGGGGAGACCCAGTACTTC. Encoded protein: CASSEYRSGETQYF.

The chain has TRBV20-1 and TRBJ1-5; no clear D gene. CDR1 and CDR2 (germline): DFQATT, SNEGSKA (reference sequence). The CDR3 spans 13 residues. The V end lost 3 bases, the J end lost 0 bases, and 6 bases lay between the germline ends. CDR3 in amino acids: CSASADSNQPQHF. The CDR3 nucleotides are TGCAGTGCTAGCGCAGATAGCAATCAGCCCCAGCATTTT.

The gene calls are TRBV11-2 and TRBJ1-1; 9 bases are a match to TRBD1. The germline CDR1 and CDR2 sequences are SGHAT and FQNNGV. The junction had 11 bases not matched to a gene; V was cut back by 0 bases and J by 12 bases. The CDR3 is 15 residues long. In DNA form, the CDR3 reads TGTGCCAGCAGCTTAGATCGAGGGACAGGGAAAGCTACTTTCTTT. It encodes CASSLDRGTGKATFF.

The V call is TRBV7-9, the J call TRBJ2-7, with 7 bases identical to TRBD2. Germline CDR1 reads SEHNR; CDR2 reads FQNEAQ (reference sequence). Trimming cost V 5 bases and J 4 bases; bases outside gene matches: 5. The CDR3 length is 13 residues. The CDR3 here is CASSRGRVYEQYF. CDR3 sequence (DNA): TGTGCCAGCAGCCGGGGGAGGGTGTACGAGCAGTACTTC. The entire variable domain, with the rest obtained from reference TRBV7-9 and TRBJ2-7, is as follows: DTGVSQNPRHKITKRGQNVTFRCDPISEHNRLYWYRQTLGQGPEFLTYFQNEAQLEKSRLLSDRFSAERPKGSFSTLEIQRTEQGDSAMYLCASSRGRVYEQYFGPGTRLTVT.

V and J are TRBV4-2 and TRBJ2-6, with D unclear. CDR1 and CDR2 from the germline V gene are LGHNA and YNFKEQ. The CDR3 has 14 residues. V was trimmed by 8 bases and J by 1 base, leaving 9 bases between them. The CDR3 sequence is CASQRLSGANVLTF. Here the CDR3 DNA reads TGTGCCAGCCAGAGATTATCTGGGGCCAACGTCCTGACTTTC.

The chain links TRBV20-1 to TRBJ1-5; the D gene is possibly TRBD1 (5 bases). The V gene's germline CDR1 is DFQATT and CDR2 SNEGSKA (reference sequence). This CDR3 has 14 residues. Trimming removed 6 bases from V and 5 bases from J, with 17 bases in between. Here the CDR3 reads CSARRGDEDQPQHF. CDR3 DNA: TGCAGTGCACGGCGCGGGGACGAAGATCAGCCCCAGCATTTT.

The chain combines TRBV7-9 with TRBJ2-2, with 11 bases fitting TRBD2. This CDR3 spans 18 amino acids. J gave up 2 bases and V 5 bases, and 10 bases lay outside the gene matches. Germline CDR1 and CDR2: SEHNR and FQNEAQ (reference sequence). CDR3: CASSHRLAGGSNTGELFF. DNA for the CDR3: TGTGCCAGCAGCCATAGGCTAGCGGGAGGCAGTAACACCGGGGAGCTGTTTTTT.

This chain links TRBV20-1 with TRBJ2-3; D perhaps matches TRBD2 (7 bases). V was pared by 3 bases and J by 2 bases, with 15 bases between. Per germline, CDR1 DFQATT and CDR2 SNEGSKA (reference sequence). This CDR3 contains 15 residues. The CDR3 region is CSASPGGGNTDTQYF. CDR3 bases: TGCAGTGCTAGCCCGGGGGGCGGGAACACAGATACGCAGTATTTT.

The chain couples TRBV2 to TRBJ2-4; D possibly matches TRBD1 or TRBD2 (5 bases each). V lost 8 bases, J lost 6 bases, and 14 bases lay in between. Germline loops: CDR1 SNHLY, CDR2 FYNNEI. CDR3 size: 13 residues. CDR3 nucleotides: TGTGCCAGCTCCCCCCTTGGGGGAAACATTCAGTACTTC. Amino acids: CASSPLGGNIQYF.

The chain joins TRBV20-1 to TRBJ2-1; 10 bases agree with TRBD2. This CDR3 contains 12 residues. Germline CDR1 reads DFQATT; CDR2 reads SNEGSKA (reference sequence). V was pared by 3 bases and J by 13 bases, with 6 bases of the junction left unmatched. CDR3 sequence (DNA): TGCAGTGCTAGGGATCTAGCGGGGGTCCAGTTCTTC. This codes for CSARDLAGVQFF.